Included here is one T cell receptor (beta chain) sequence, with context. This record belongs to a study of T cell responses to AZD1222 COVID-19 vaccine. The CDR3 sequence is 14 residues long. CDR1 is MNHEY and CDR2 is SMNVEV in the germline V gene (reference sequence). V was pared by 6 bases and J by 4 bases, with 12 bases between. Produced via immunoSEQ multiplex PCR; TCRdb's table is partial and in-frame only. Counted here are 240,000 or so clones, 85% to 95% occurring once; the ten biggest clones make up roughly 0.6%. The chain carries TRBV27 and TRBJ1-4, with D tentatively TRBD1 (5 bases). The receptor was isolated from an adult in good health. Sample: peripheral blood, taken on day 0 of AZD1222 vaccination. For the CDR3, the DNA is TGTGCCAGCAGCTATACAGGTGGTAATGAAAAACTGTTTTTT. Translation: CASSYTGGNEKLFF. The full variable domain, rest sourced from reference TRBV27 and TRBJ1-4, is EAQVTQNPRYLITVTGKKLTVTCSQNMNHEYMSWYRQDPGLGLRQIYYSMNVEVTDKGDVPEGYKVSRKEKRNFPLILESPSPNQTSLYFCASSYTGGNEKLFFGSGTQLSVL.